This T cell receptor beta chain was sequenced during a study of T cell repertoires and Cas9 in healthy adults (dated by TCRdb to the late 2010s). Looking at the study overall: SpCas9-reactive T cells were characterized for multi-effector potency, cytotoxicity and lineage determination within the CD4 and CD8 compartments. The study looked at preexisting T cell immunity to the Streptococcus pyogenes Cas9 nuclease (SpCas9), which is used in CRISPR gene editing.

The method behind the library was the immunoSEQ multiplex PCR assay. Imported from immuneACCESS, the table was reduced by TCRdb to in-frame sequences with V and J called. These copies leave out some clones; in studies compared against another copy, an unresolved V gene accounts for under half, and the cause of the remainder is not known. Across this sample there are about 22,000 clones, with about 90% seen only once. Of the sample, about 1.6% is held by the ten largest clones. CDR1 and CDR2, looked up from the germline V gene, are ENHRY and SYGVKD. V trim: 0 bases; J trim: 4 bases; unmatched bases: 2. Including cysteine and phenylalanine, the CDR3 has 15 amino acids. Just the 45-base CDR3 DNA is kept, in frame starting at base 1. Healthy humans served as the donors. As regards this clone: Which antigen it targets is not known. No base quality information exists; no much larger clone differs at one position.

On the study overall, not on this receptor specifically: SpCas9-reactive regulatory T cells were reported to mitigate proliferation and function of SpCas9-reactive effector T cells in vitro.

The sequence derives from a human donor in good health. The material sequenced was CD4+ effector T cells (CD127+, CD25-, CD137-, CD154-) from PBMCs; culture status not recorded. The chain is encoded by TRBV10-3 joined to TRBJ2-5, with 10 central nucleotides matching TRBD2. In nucleotide form, the sequence is TGTGCCATCAGTGAGTCGTCTAGCGGGAGAGAGACCCAGTACTTC. The resulting protein is CAISESSSGRETQYF.